The 32 T cell receptor beta chains presented below share a single source sample, sequenced in a study of OX40 agonist ivuxolimab in advanced cancers. Some clones are missing from TCRdb's copy, which holds only in-frame ones; the method was immunoSEQ multiplex PCR. Here the sample spans tens of thousands of clones, 70% to 90% being singletons. This sample comprised CD4+ or CD8+ T cells sorted from blood, obtained in a trial of the OX40 agonist ivuxolimab. All receptors derive from an adult with an advanced solid tumor such as melanoma, head and neck, liver or kidney cancer.

J is TRBJ2-2 and V is TRBV7-2; a possible D gene is TRBD1 (6 bases). V shed 4 bases and J shed 4 bases, with 10 bases lying between them. Germline assignment: CDR1 SGHTA and CDR2 FQGNSA. CDR3 length: 14 amino acids. The CDR3 reads CASSYTGFTGELFF. In nucleotides, the CDR3 is TGTGCCAGCAGCTACACAGGGTTCACCGGGGAGCTGTTTTTT.

This clone occurred once. This chain uses TRBV4-1 with TRBJ1-2; 9 positions agree with TRBD1. The CDR3 extends over 17 amino acids. Unmatched junction bases numbered 13, after V lost 0 bases and J lost 8 bases. Germline V lookup: CDR1 MGHRA, CDR2 YSYEKL. The CDR3 spells CASSQERPGQGIGGYTF. The DNA for the CDR3 is TGCGCCAGCAGCCAAGAACGACCCGGACAGGGGATAGGCGGCTACACCTTC.

The chain recombines TRBV9 with TRBJ2-5; perhaps TRBD2 as D (6 bases). The germline V gene has CDR1 SGDLS and CDR2 YYNGEE. The CDR3 is made up of 17 amino acids. V was trimmed by 0 bases and J by 5 bases, leaving 20 bases between them. The CDR3 reads CASSVGTGLLREETQYF. The CDR3 region has the DNA TGTGCCAGCAGCGTAGGGACCGGACTCCTCCGGGAGGAGACCCAGTACTTC.

This chain uses TRBV4-2 with TRBJ2-3; possibly TRBD2 for D (5 bases). In germline, CDR1 is LGHNA, CDR2 YNFKEQ. The CDR3 consists of 17 residues. V was clipped by 3 bases and J by 1 base, with 17 bases between them. The CDR3 DNA reads as TGTGCCAGCAGCCAGGCCCGGGTGGGGAGCGGCACAGATACGCAGTATTTT. It encodes CASSQARVGSGTDTQYF.

This chain links TRBV6-5 with TRBJ2-5, with TRBD2 identical over 12 bases. The V gene end was trimmed by 0 bases and the J gene end by 4 bases; junction bases not matched to a gene: 0. Germline-derived CDR1 and CDR2 are MNHEY and SVGAGI. The length of the CDR3 is 15 residues. The CDR3 is CASSYSGLAGETQYF. In DNA, the CDR3 is TGTGCCAGCAGTTACTCGGGACTAGCGGGAGAGACCCAGTACTTC.

This clone was detected only a few times. The chain employs TRBV19 and TRBJ1-6, with 8 bases matching TRBD1. V shed 1 base and J 9 bases; nucleotides not matched to a gene: 8. Germline V gene lookup returns CDR1 LNHDA and CDR2 SQIVND (reference sequence). The CDR3 sequence is 16 residues long. The CDR3 protein is CASSIGTGPPGSPLHF. DNA of the CDR3: TGTGCCAGTAGTATAGGGACAGGGCCGCCGGGTTCACCCCTCCACTTT.

In its sample, this clone was seen once. Here the CDR3 DNA reads TGTGCCAGCAGTTTCGGGGGCGAGGACGAGCAGTACTTC. Protein sequence: CASSFGGEDEQYF. The rearrangement joins TRBV28 to TRBJ2-7; TRBD1 or TRBD2 may be the D gene (6 bases each). Trimming removed 3 bases from V and 5 bases from J, with 11 bases in between. The CDR3 loop spans 13 amino acids. In germline, CDR1 is MDHEN, CDR2 SYDVKM.

The chain is built from TRBV20-1 and TRBJ2-1, with unresolved D. The germline CDR1 and CDR2 sequences are DFQATT and SNEGSKA (reference sequence). Trimming left V 3 bases short and J 3 bases short, with 0 bases between. The CDR3 runs to 10 residues. The CDR3 region has the DNA TGCAGTGCTAGCTACAATGAGCAGTTCTTC. Encoded protein: CSASYNEQFF.

V usage is TRBV18 and J usage is TRBJ2-6, with TRBD1 identical over 9 bases. The CDR3 runs to 22 residues. V dropped 4 bases and J dropped 0; count of bases not matched to a gene: 19. The germline CDR1 and CDR2 sequences are KGHSH and LQKENI. The DNA of the CDR3 is TGTGCCAGCTCACTTAAAGGACAGGGGCTGTTAGGGTCGACCTCTGGGGCCAACGTCCTGACTTTC. Amino acid sequence: CASSLKGQGLLGSTSGANVLTF.

This chain connects TRBV6-6 to TRBJ2-7; 8 nucleotides align to TRBD1. This CDR3 comprises 14 residues. The trim removed 7 bases at V and 4 bases at J, leaving 9 bases unmatched. Germline CDR1 and CDR2: MNHNY and SVGAGI (reference sequence). CDR3 nucleotides: TGTGCCAGCAATTTAGCCGGACAGGGATACGAGCAGTACTTC. Its protein product is CASNLAGQGYEQYF.

V is TRBV28 and J is TRBJ2-1; 10 bases are shared with TRBD2. The CDR3 covers 17 residues. The ends lost 5 bases at V and 8 bases at J; junction bases unmatched: 15. Germline lookup yields CDR1 MDHEN and CDR2 SYDVKM. The CDR3 nucleotides read TGTGCCAGCAGTCTACCCCCAGAGACTAGCGGGTTAGATGAGCAGTTCTTC. Protein product: CASSLPPETSGLDEQFF.

The gene calls are TRBV7-6 and TRBJ2-1; D is uncertain. Trimming shortened V by 6 bases and J by 9 bases, and 24 bases separated the two germline ends. The CDR3 runs to 16 residues. Germline V lookup: CDR1 SGHVS, CDR2 FNYEAQ. CDR3 protein: CASSPLSGSSFFEQFF. CDR3 sequence (DNA): TGTGCCAGCAGTCCCCTGTCTGGGTCCAGTTTCTTTGAGCAGTTCTTC.

This chain links TRBV11-2 with TRBJ2-7, with a possible D match to TRBD2 (5 bases). The V and J ends lost 1 base and 6 bases respectively, with 16 bases between them. This CDR3 has 15 amino acids. The germline gives CDR1 SGHAT, CDR2 FQNNGV. The CDR3 DNA is TGTGCCAGCAGCTTAGGTGCGACTAACCCGGGCGAGCAGTACTTC. It yields the protein CASSLGATNPGEQYF.

This chain uses TRBV4-1 with TRBJ1-6; D is unclear. Germline assignment: CDR1 MGHRA and CDR2 YSYEKL. The V end lost 0 bases, the J end lost 9 bases, and 12 bases lay between the germline ends. The CDR3 has 15 amino acids. CDR3 coding DNA: TGCGCCAGCAGCCAAGAGCAAGGGATTGGTTCACCCCTCCACTTT. Protein product: CASSQEQGIGSPLHF.

The chain joins TRBV5-1 to TRBJ1-3, with a tentative D call TRBD1 (6 bases). CDR3 length equals 14 residues. Germline assignment: CDR1 SGHRS and CDR2 YFSETQ. The V gene lost 5 bases and the J gene lost 2 bases, with 11 bases spanning the gap. CDR3 DNA: TGCGCCAGCAGTTCAGGGGTTACTGGAAACACCATATATTTT. It encodes CASSSGVTGNTIYF.

The chain joins TRBV30 to TRBJ2-2, with TRBD2 identical over 13 bases. Unmatched junction bases numbered 4, after V lost 5 bases and J lost 4 bases. Germline V CDR1 and CDR2: GTSNPN, SVGIG (reference sequence). The CDR3 has 15 residues. CDR3 in DNA: TGTGCCTGGGGACGGACTAGCGGGAGCACCGGGGAGCTGTTTTTT. Translation gives CAWGRTSGSTGELFF.

V and J are TRBV2 and TRBJ1-4; tentatively, D is TRBD1 (6 bases). Germline CDR1 reads SNHLY; CDR2 reads FYNNEI. The CDR3 extends over 16 amino acids. The germline V and J ends were trimmed by 5 bases and 6 bases, with 19 bases remaining between them. CDR3 nucleotides: TGTGCCAGCAGTTACCATTTCGGGACAACAGATGAAAAACTGTTTTTT. It encodes CASSYHFGTTDEKLFF. Looking up the rest from reference TRBV2 and TRBJ1-4 gives the full variable domain: EPEVTQTPSHQVTQMGQEVILRCVPISNHLYFYWYRQILGQKVEFLVSFYNNEISEKSEIFDDQFSVERPDGSNFTLKIRSTKLEDSAMYFCASSYHFGTTDEKLFFGSGTQLSVL.

The rearrangement links TRBV4-1 to TRBJ2-7; the D gene is possibly TRBD1 (5 bases). Germline CDR1 MGHRA, CDR2 YSYEKL. This CDR3 region has 15 residues. Trimming shortened V by 4 bases and J by 3 bases, and 16 bases separated the two germline ends. The CDR3 protein is CASSRSDSLIYEQYF. In nucleotides, the CDR3 is TGCGCCAGCAGCCGATCCGACAGCTTGATCTACGAGCAGTACTTC.

The chain combines TRBV9 with TRBJ2-3; TRBD2 aligns across 10 bases. The CDR3 is 16 residues long. V was pared by 3 bases and J by 0 bases, with 4 bases of the junction left unmatched. Germline CDR1 and CDR2: SGDLS and YYNGEE. CDR3 DNA sequence: TGTGCCAGCAGCGCGCCGGGACTAGCGAGCACAGATACGCAGTATTTT. Translation: CASSAPGLASTDTQYF. Complete variable domain (other parts from reference TRBV9 and TRBJ2-3): DSGVTQTPKHLITATGQRVTLRCSPRSGDLSVYWYQQSLDQGLQFLIQYYNGEERAKGNILERFSAQQFPDLHSELNLSSLELGDSALYFCASSAPGLASTDTQYFGPGTRLTVL.

The chain has TRBV6-5 and TRBJ1-2, with 9 bases fitting TRBD1. V trimming: 6 bases; J trimming: 4 bases; junction bases outside the gene matches: 6. Germline CDR1 and CDR2: MNHEY and SVGAGI. The CDR3 is 14 amino acids. CDR3 nucleotide sequence: TGTGCCAGCAGAGACCCGGGACAGGGCTATGGCTACACCTTC. Its protein is CASRDPGQGYGYTF.

The genes are TRBV6-5 and TRBJ2-7; 13 positions match TRBD2. Germline V CDR1 and CDR2: MNHEY, SVGAGI. Unmatched junction bases numbered 7, after V lost 5 bases and J lost 6 bases. The CDR3 sequence is 15 residues long. The CDR3 nucleotides read TGTGCCAGCAGTACAGGCGGGACTAGCGGGATCGAGCAGTACTTC. Translation gives CASSTGGTSGIEQYF.

The chain carries TRBV7-2 and TRBJ1-1; maybe TRBD1 (6 bases). The germline V gene encodes CDR1 SGHTA and CDR2 FQGNSA. CDR3 size: 14 residues. Trimming cost V 5 bases and J 1 base, with 11 bases left between them. CDR3 region: CASSTRTANTEAFF. As DNA, the CDR3 is TGTGCCAGCAGCACCCGGACAGCGAACACTGAAGCTTTCTTT.

CDR3 bases: TGTGCCAGCAGGGGTCGGGGTCCGAACTATGGCTACACCTTC. Amino acids: CASRGRGPNYGYTF. V is TRBV6-1 and J is TRBJ1-2; D not resolved. This CDR3 region has 14 residues. Trimming cost V 6 bases and J 2 bases, with 13 bases left between them. CDR1 MNHNS and CDR2 SASEGT come from the germline V gene.

The V and J genes are TRBV11-3 and TRBJ2-2, with D possibly being TRBD1 (6 bases). Between the trimmed V and J ends, which lost 4 bases and 6 bases, there was a span of 9 bases. The CDR3 covers 13 residues. The germline V gene encodes CDR1 SGHNT and CDR2 YENEEA. CDR3 sequence reads: CASSWTAAGELFF. The CDR3 DNA follows: TGTGCCAGCAGCTGGACAGCGGCCGGGGAGCTGTTTTTT.

The chain has TRBV11-2 and TRBJ2-7, with D possibly called TRBD1 or TRBD2 (5 bases each). The germline V gene has CDR1 SGHAT and CDR2 FQNNGV. The V gene lost 5 bases and the J gene lost 1 base, with 12 bases spanning the gap. This CDR3 region has 14 residues. Here the CDR3 DNA reads TGTGCCAGCAGCCGAACGGGACGATCCTACGAGCAGTACTTC. Amino acids: CASSRTGRSYEQYF. The entire variable domain, with the rest obtained from reference TRBV11-2 and TRBJ2-7, is as follows: EAGVAQSPRYKIIEKRQSVAFWCNPISGHATLYWYQQILGQGPKLLIQFQNNGVVDDSQLPKDRFSAERLKGVDSTLKIQPAKLEDSAVYLCASSRTGRSYEQYFGPGTRLTVT.

This chain connects TRBV11-2 to TRBJ1-4; no clear D gene. This CDR3 has 16 amino acids. The germline gives CDR1 SGHAT, CDR2 FQNNGV. Trimming cost V 4 bases and J 5 bases, with 17 bases left between them. The CDR3: CASSWRRLGGNEKLFF. The CDR3 nucleotides are TGTGCCAGCAGCTGGCGACGGCTCGGAGGGAATGAAAAACTGTTTTTT.

The chain carries TRBV14 and TRBJ2-1, with 7 positions matching TRBD1. Germline values: CDR1 SGHDN, CDR2 FVKESK. The CDR3 has 13 amino acids. Trimming at V came to 6 bases and at J to 7 bases, leaving 6 bases not matched to a gene. The CDR3 DNA follows: TGTGCCAGCAGGGGCAGGGGGTCGAATGAGCAGTTCTTC. Residues: CASRGRGSNEQFF.

The J gene is TRBJ2-2, the V gene TRBV9; weak D call: TRBD2 (7 bases). This CDR3 has 17 amino acids. V gave up 3 bases and J gave up 4 bases, with 19 bases separating them. The germline V gene encodes CDR1 SGDLS and CDR2 YYNGEE. The CDR3 DNA reads as TGTGCCAGCAGCGAGGGCCCGAGGGGGGGGAGCACCGGGGAGCTGTTTTTT. Amino acid sequence: CASSEGPRGGSTGELFF.

This clone occurred once. The chain recombines TRBV19 with TRBJ2-3; 7 bases fit TRBD2. CDR3 length: 15 residues. J gave up 5 bases and V 4 bases, and 9 bases lay outside the gene matches. Germline V gene data show CDR1 as LNHDA and CDR2 as SQIVND (reference sequence). The CDR3 region has the DNA TGTGCCAGTAGTAAAGAGGGAGGGCCGATAGATACGCAGTATTTT. Translation gives CASSKEGGPIDTQYF.

The chain is built from TRBV5-4 and TRBJ2-7; 12 bases match TRBD2. From germline, CDR1 is SGHNT and CDR2 YYREEE (reference sequence). The length of the CDR3 is 16 residues. V lost 3 bases, J lost 3 bases, and 7 bases stayed unmatched. CDR3 sequence: CASSSPSTSGSYEQYF. The DNA for the CDR3 is TGTGCCAGCAGCTCCCCCTCGACTAGCGGGAGCTACGAGCAGTACTTC.

The chain has TRBV5-1 and TRBJ2-7; possible D gene TRBD1, 5 bases. The CDR3 has 14 residues. CDR1 and CDR2 from the germline V gene are SGHRS and YFSETQ. V lost 0 bases, J lost 6 bases, and 13 bases lay in between. Here the CDR3 DNA reads TGCGCCAGCAGCTTGGCAGGGCCAAGTAGCGAGCAGTACTTC. Protein sequence: CASSLAGPSSEQYF.

This clone showed up just once. V and J are TRBV5-1 and TRBJ1-3; tentatively, D is TRBD1 (6 bases). The CDR3 sequence is 15 residues long. Germline assignment: CDR1 SGHRS and CDR2 YFSETQ. V dropped 0 bases and J dropped 1 base, with 8 bases sitting between them. CDR3 loop: CASSLEGDSGNTIYF. CDR3 nucleotides: TGCGCCAGCAGCTTGGAGGGGGATTCTGGAAACACCATATATTTT.